This T cell receptor beta chain was retrieved from a study of T cells in Graves' hyperthyroidism and ophthalmopathy. Findings and caveats of the study: The model anticipated ophthalmopathy a median approximately 6.5 months pre-onset. Through a model of 13 V-J features, ophthalmopathy was separated from stable hyperthyroidism.

This clonotype was detected many times. Its antigen is unknown. Patients were excluded for uncontrolled infection, other autoimmune disease, pregnancy or lactation. Using around 10 ml of fresh peripheral blood, PBMCs were prepared. Amplified TCR beta CDR3 regions came from RNA transcripts. Initially, a first-round RT-PCR of the TCR CDR3 employed the HTBI primer set. One entry per CDR3 protein, called by TCRdb with MiXCR from the multiplex PCR reads. Altogether a few hundred thousand distinct CDR3 sequences are present, roughly an eighth being singletons, with the ten largest covering 34%. V lost 7 bases, J lost 3 bases, and 17 bases lay in between. This CDR3 is built from 15 residues. Looked up from germline, CDR1 is SGHTA and CDR2 is FQGNSA.

Sample: blood. The V call is TRBV7-2, the J call TRBJ2-3; D unresolved. This clonotype originated in a middle-aged woman with Graves' ophthalmopathy. CDR3 amino acids: CASTLMQRATDTQYF. The CDR3 DNA follows: TGTGCCAGCACACTTATGCAGAGAGCTACAGATACGCAGTATTTT. The full variable domain, completed using reference TRBV7-2 and TRBJ2-3, is GAGVSQSPSNKVTEKGKDVELRCDPISGHTALYWYRQSLGQGLEFLIYFQGNSAPDKSGLPSDRFSAERTGGSVSTLTIQRTQQEDSAVYLCASTLMQRATDTQYFGPGTRLTVL.